Each of the 11 T cell receptor beta chains below was sequenced from the same sample in a study of CD8 T cells in Susac syndrome (dated by TCRdb to the late 2010s). Library preparation was by the immunoSEQ multiplex PCR assay. RNA was extracted using the RNeasy kit, and roughly 0.45 to 1 microgram was reverse transcribed with random hexamers. TCRdb reworked the public reads: Q25 trimming with fastp, MiXCR clone assembly, productive beta chains retained. CDR3 protein duplicates are merged, each entry listing the most common genes and DNA. The sample contains 100,000 to 150,000 distinct CDR3 sequences, around 94% of them found a single time. The top ten constitute over 0.07% of the sample. Sequencing used CD4+ T cells from PBMCs. These receptor sequences come from a human donor in good health.

V is TRBV29-1 and J is TRBJ2-7; D is unclear. V was shortened by 3 bases and J by 3 bases, with 12 bases between the two germline ends. CDR3 length equals 13 residues. The germline V gene encodes CDR1 SQVTM and CDR2 ANQGSEA. CDR3 in DNA: TGCAGCGTTGATTACGGTAGTGGCTACGAGCAGTACTTC. Translation: CSVDYGSGYEQYF.

In this sample, this clonotype turned up once. This chain connects TRBV25-1 to TRBJ2-2; D might be TRBD1 or TRBD2, each matching 5 bases. The V end was cut by 8 bases, the J end by 1 base, with 14 bases between. This CDR3 contains 15 residues. The germline gives CDR1 MGHDK, CDR2 SYGVNS. The CDR3 loop reads CASRTGTVNTGELFF. Written as DNA, the CDR3 is TGTGCCAGCCGAACCGGGACGGTGAACACCGGGGAGCTGTTTTTT.

The chain couples TRBV5-1 to TRBJ2-7; D is unresolved. Deletions cut 0 bases from V and 3 bases from J, with 10 bases between. The CDR3 contains 14 residues. CDR1 and CDR2 from the germline V gene are SGHRS and YFSETQ. For the CDR3, the DNA is TGCGCCAGCAGCTTGGCAGTCAAAGACTACGAGCAGTACTTC. It codes for CASSLAVKDYEQYF.

The rearrangement links TRBV30 to TRBJ1-1; a weak D match, TRBD1 (5 bases). The CDR3 contains 14 residues. CDR1 GTSNPN and CDR2 SVGIG come from the germline V gene (reference sequence). The V and J ends lost 3 bases and 1 base respectively, with 12 bases between them. CDR3 residues: CAWRRDLENTEAFF. The CDR3 DNA reads as TGTGCCTGGAGGCGGGACTTAGAGAACACTGAAGCTTTCTTT.

V and J are TRBV7-2 and TRBJ2-4; unclear D gene. The CDR3 runs 14 residues. From germline, CDR1 is SGHTA and CDR2 FQGNSA. Trimming pared 3 bases from V and 0 bases from J, leaving 6 bases between. For the CDR3, the DNA is TGTGCCAGCAGCTTGGGTTTAGCCAAAAACATTCAGTACTTC. It yields the protein CASSLGLAKNIQYF. Full variable domain (remainder filled in from reference TRBV7-2 and TRBJ2-4): GAGVSQSPSNKVTEKGKDVELRCDPISGHTALYWYRQSLGQGLEFLIYFQGNSAPDKSGLPSDRFSAERTGGSVSTLTIQRTQQEDSAVYLCASSLGLAKNIQYFGAGTRLSVL.

This clonotype turned up a few times. The genes are TRBV5-6 and TRBJ2-7; D unresolved. Trimming left V 0 bases short and J 1 base short, with 8 bases between. Germline values: CDR1 SGHDT, CDR2 YYEEEE. This CDR3 is built from 14 residues. The CDR3 sequence: CASSLGHSSYEQYF. The CDR3 nucleotides read TGTGCCAGCAGCTTGGGTCACAGTTCCTACGAGCAGTACTTC.

The rearrangement links TRBV20-1 to TRBJ2-7; 7 bases match TRBD2. The CDR3 extends over 13 amino acids. CDR1 and CDR2 from the germline V gene are DFQATT and SNEGSKA (reference sequence). Losses at the gene ends were 3 bases for V and 4 bases for J; bases not matched to a gene: 6. The CDR3 nucleotides read TGCAGTGCTAGGGGGACTATCCCTTACGAGCAGTACTTC. It encodes CSARGTIPYEQYF.

CDR3 nucleotides: TGTGCCAGCAGCTTGAGGACCAGCTCAGGGTCTTGGAAGTTCTTC. Translation gives CASSLRTSSGSWKFF. The chain uses TRBV5-5 and TRBJ2-1; weak D call: TRBD1 (5 bases). V was cut by 1 base and J by 14 bases, with 22 bases left in between. The CDR3 has 15 residues. CDR1 is SGHKS, CDR2 YYEKEE, per germline (reference sequence).

This chain links TRBV11-2 with TRBJ1-1; the D gene is possibly TRBD1 (5 bases). The V gene lost 5 bases and the J gene lost 6 bases, with 13 bases spanning the gap. Germline CDR1 and CDR2: SGHAT and FQNNGV. This CDR3 region has 13 residues. The CDR3 DNA follows: TGTGCCAGCAGCCTCACTGGGGCCTCTGAAGCTTTCTTT. It is translated as CASSLTGASEAFF.

The gene calls are TRBV9 and TRBJ2-3; D not certain. The CDR3 loop spans 16 amino acids. CDR1 is SGDLS, CDR2 YYNGEE, per germline. V gave up 0 bases and J gave up 1 base, with 12 bases separating them. The CDR3, as DNA: TGTGCCAGCAGCGTAGAGGGAAGGGTGGGCACAGATACGCAGTATTTT. It translates to CASSVEGRVGTDTQYF.

This chain joins TRBV20-1 and TRBJ1-3, with TRBD1 as a possible D gene (5 bases). CDR1 and CDR2 (germline): DFQATT, SNEGSKA (reference sequence). CDR3 length: 13 amino acids. V was clipped by 5 bases and J by 0 bases, with 8 bases between them. CDR3 loop: CSAVTASGNTIYF. In DNA form, the CDR3 reads TGCAGTGCTGTGACAGCCTCTGGAAACACCATATATTTT.